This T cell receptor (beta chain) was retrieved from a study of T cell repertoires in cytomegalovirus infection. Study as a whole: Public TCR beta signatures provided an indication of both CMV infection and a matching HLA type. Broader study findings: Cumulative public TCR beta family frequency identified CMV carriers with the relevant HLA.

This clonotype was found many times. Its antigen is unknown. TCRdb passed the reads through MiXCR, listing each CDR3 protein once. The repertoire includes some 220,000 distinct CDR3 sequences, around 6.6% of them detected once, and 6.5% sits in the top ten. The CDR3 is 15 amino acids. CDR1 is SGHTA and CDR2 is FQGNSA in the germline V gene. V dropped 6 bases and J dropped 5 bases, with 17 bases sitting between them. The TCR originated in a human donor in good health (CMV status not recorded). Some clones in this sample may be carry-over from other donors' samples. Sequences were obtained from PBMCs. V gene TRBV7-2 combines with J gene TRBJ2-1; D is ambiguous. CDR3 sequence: CASRALGPTNNEQFF. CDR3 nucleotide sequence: TGTGCCAGCAGGGCCTTAGGGCCCACTAACAATGAGCAGTTCTTC.